Following are 32 T cell receptor beta chains from one sample sequenced in a study of CD8 T cells in ankylosing spondylitis. These receptors have no identified antigens. General study findings and limits: Made up of 7 to 9 highly homologous variants, a TCR beta motif appeared characteristic of ankylosing spondylitis blood.

In TCRdb, the 5' RACE reads were re-called with MiXCR into one record per CDR3 protein. This table holds approximately 520,000 distinct CDR3 sequences, over 4% found once. The sequenced sample was blood, either unsorted or a sorted T cell fraction (not recorded which). Every receptor here comes from a male donor with ankylosing spondylitis.

This clonotype has just a few counts. The V gene is TRBV18, the J gene TRBJ2-1; D not resolved. Germline-derived CDR1 and CDR2 are KGHSH and LQKENI. This CDR3 region has 13 residues. The germline V and J ends were trimmed by 3 bases and 7 bases, with 10 bases remaining between them. The CDR3 loop reads CASSPNSANEQFF. In nucleotides, the CDR3 is TGTGCCAGCTCACCTAACAGCGCGAATGAGCAGTTCTTC.

Here the CDR3 DNA reads TGTGCCAGCAGCTTGGTAGCGGGACTACACAATGAGCAGTTCTTC. Its protein is CASSLVAGLHNEQFF. The chain uses TRBV7-9 and TRBJ2-1; 8 bases fit TRBD2. The CDR3 is 15 amino acids. V lost 3 bases, J lost 5 bases, and 6 bases stayed unmatched. Per the germline V gene, CDR1 is SEHNR and CDR2 is FQNEAQ (reference sequence).

V is TRBV5-1 and J is TRBJ2-7; TRBD2 matches 14 bases. Trimming cost V 6 bases and J 5 bases; bases outside gene matches: 7. The CDR3 runs 15 residues. The V gene's germline CDR1 is SGHRS and CDR2 YFSETQ. CDR3: CASNLGLAGANEQYF. The CDR3 coding sequence is TGCGCCAGCAACCTGGGACTAGCGGGAGCGAACGAGCAGTACTTC.

This clonotype was counted many times. CDR3 DNA sequence: TGTGCCACTCGGTCAGCCCCCGGCACAGATACGCAGTATTTT. Amino acid sequence: CATRSAPGTDTQYF. The chain uses TRBV6-2 or TRBV6-3 and TRBJ2-3, with D uncertain. The germline V and J ends were trimmed by 10 bases and 1 base, with 15 bases remaining between them. Germline values: CDR1 MNHEY, CDR2 SVGEGT. The CDR3 loop spans 14 amino acids.

This clonotype was counted many times. The V gene is TRBV20-1, the J gene TRBJ2-3; maybe TRBD2 (6 bases). Trimming cost V 4 bases and J 2 bases, with 13 bases left between them. The CDR3 is 14 amino acids. Germline-derived CDR1 and CDR2 are DFQATT and SNEGSKA (reference sequence). The CDR3, as DNA: TGCAGTGCTACAGCGGGCGGCCTCACAGATACGCAGTATTTT. Translated: CSATAGGLTDTQYF.

This clonotype was seen many times. The chain uses TRBV7-9 and TRBJ1-1; D gene uncertain. The germline V and J ends were trimmed by 1 base and 4 bases, with 13 bases remaining between them. This CDR3 has 15 amino acids. Germline V lookup: CDR1 SEHNR, CDR2 FQNEAQ (reference sequence). CDR3 sequence: CASSLGVGMGTEAFF. The DNA for the CDR3 is TGTGCCAGCAGCTTAGGAGTAGGGATGGGCACTGAAGCTTTCTTT. The full variable domain, completed using reference TRBV7-9 and TRBJ1-1, is DTGVSQNPRHKITKRGQNVTFRCDPISEHNRLYWYRQTLGQGPEFLTYFQNEAQLEKSRLLSDRFSAERPKGSFSTLEIQRTEQGDSAMYLCASSLGVGMGTEAFFGQGTRLTVV.

This clonotype came up many times. The gene calls are TRBV6-5 and TRBJ1-5; D ambiguous. The CDR3 is 13 amino acids. The V end lost 0 bases, the J end lost 5 bases, and 5 bases lay between the germline ends. Per the germline V gene, CDR1 is MNHEY and CDR2 is SVGAGI. The CDR3 coding sequence is TGTGCCAGCAGTTACTCATCGGATCAGCCCCAGCATTTT. It yields the protein CASSYSSDQPQHF.

In its sample, this clonotype was seen many times. V usage is TRBV4-3 and J usage is TRBJ1-5, with D tentatively TRBD1 (5 bases). V lost 0 bases and J 7 bases, leaving 13 bases between the germline ends. The CDR3 is 15 residues long. The germline CDR1 and CDR2 sequences are LGHNA and YSLEER. This chain's CDR3 is CASSQDGQGHQPQHF. Written as DNA, the CDR3 is TGCGCCAGCAGCCAAGATGGGCAGGGTCACCAGCCCCAGCATTTT.

This clonotype was seen ten or more times. CDR3 residues: CASSLFTGGNSPLHF. The CDR3 DNA is TGTGCCAGCAGCTTGTTTACAGGAGGCAATTCACCCCTCCACTTT. V is TRBV5-6 and J is TRBJ1-6; perhaps TRBD1 as D (5 bases). The CDR3 totals 15 residues. V was cut by 1 base and J by 7 bases, with 12 bases left in between. CDR1 is SGHDT, CDR2 YYEEEE, per germline.

This clonotype was recorded many times. The CDR3 coding sequence is TGTGCCAGCAGCTTGGGAGGCAGCAACCCCTACGAGCAGTACTTC. Translation gives CASSLGGSNPYEQYF. This chain connects TRBV5-5 to TRBJ2-7; D unresolved. The V end was cut by 0 bases, the J end by 2 bases, with 12 bases between. Germline V gene lookup returns CDR1 SGHKS and CDR2 YYEKEE (reference sequence). CDR3 length: 15 residues.

This clonotype was seen at least ten times. The V and J genes are TRBV7-9 and TRBJ2-3, with D possibly called TRBD1 or TRBD2 (6 bases each). Germline V lookup: CDR1 SEHNR, CDR2 FQNEAQ (reference sequence). V lost 5 bases to trimming and J lost 4 bases, with 19 bases between them. This CDR3 is built from 16 residues. As DNA, the CDR3 is TGTGCCAGCAGCCCCTCTGGGGGGCGGTCGGCAGATACGCAGTATTTT. Its protein is CASSPSGGRSADTQYF.

This clonotype appeared many times. The rearrangement joins TRBV7-2 to TRBJ1-2; perhaps TRBD1 as D (5 bases). V lost 5 bases and J 2 bases, leaving 12 bases between the germline ends. Looked up from germline, CDR1 is SGHTA and CDR2 is FQGNSA. The CDR3 is made up of 14 amino acids. The CDR3 region is CASSIWDSNYGYTF. The CDR3, as DNA: TGTGCCAGCAGCATATGGGACTCAAACTATGGCTACACCTTC.

The sample holds many counts of this clonotype. The V gene is TRBV24-1, the J gene TRBJ1-1; D gene uncertain. V lost 9 bases and J 7 bases, leaving 11 bases between the germline ends. CDR3 size: 11 residues. Germline loops: CDR1 KGHDR, CDR2 SFDVKD. For the CDR3, the DNA is TGTGCCACCTATATCGGCCTTGAAGCTTTCTTT. This gives the protein CATYIGLEAFF.

This clonotype was recorded many times. The rearrangement joins TRBV4-2 to TRBJ2-7; the D gene is possibly TRBD2 (6 bases). The CDR3 consists of 16 residues. V was trimmed by 4 bases and J by 4 bases, leaving 20 bases between them. CDR1 and CDR2 (germline): LGHNA, YNFKEQ. The CDR3 protein is CASSPLGREWPYEQYF. The CDR3 DNA follows: TGTGCCAGCAGCCCCCTGGGCCGGGAGTGGCCGTACGAGCAGTACTTC.

In this sample, this clonotype turned up many times. The chain recombines TRBV7-2 with TRBJ1-5, with 7 nucleotides matching TRBD1. With V trimmed by 2 bases and J by 6 bases, 7 bases remained unmatched. Germline V CDR1 and CDR2: SGHTA, FQGNSA. The CDR3 loop spans 15 amino acids. CDR3 amino acids: CASSLRQGAGQPQHF. The CDR3 coding sequence is TGTGCCAGCAGCTTAAGACAGGGCGCCGGTCAGCCCCAGCATTTT.

This clonotype was observed a handful of times. The chain is built from TRBV9 and TRBJ2-2; 8 bases are shared with TRBD2. J lost 5 bases, V lost 4 bases, and 7 bases had no gene match. The CDR3 has 15 residues. Germline CDR1 is SGDLS and CDR2 is YYNGEE. The CDR3: CASSPGGGRTGELFF. The CDR3 bases are TGTGCCAGCAGCCCGGGGGGGGGAAGAACCGGGGAGCTGTTTTTT.

The chain carries TRBV11-2 and TRBJ2-1; D could derive from TRBD1 or TRBD2 (5 bases each). The CDR3 spans 19 residues. Germline CDR1 SGHAT, CDR2 FQNNGV. V was shortened by 2 bases and J by 2 bases, with 22 bases between the two germline ends. In DNA form, the CDR3 reads TGTGCCAGCAGCTTAAAGCACCCCCACGGGACGGTTACCTACAATGAGCAGTTCTTC. Amino acid sequence: CASSLKHPHGTVTYNEQFF.

This clonotype was observed at least ten times. The rearrangement uses TRBV12-5 and TRBJ2-1; no reliable D call. The germline V gene encodes CDR1 LGHNT and CDR2 FRNRAP. V gave up 1 base and J gave up 0 bases, with 19 bases separating them. This CDR3 comprises 19 residues. CDR3 in amino acids: CASGLESNFKADSYNEQFF. The CDR3, as DNA: TGTGCTAGTGGTTTGGAGTCGAATTTTAAAGCAGACTCCTACAATGAGCAGTTCTTC. The full variable domain, its missing parts supplied by reference TRBV12-5 and TRBJ2-1, is DARVTQTPRHKVTEMGQEVTMRCQPILGHNTVFWYRQTMMQGLELLAYFRNRAPLDDSGMPKDRFSAEMPDATLATLKIQPSEPRDSAVYFCASGLESNFKADSYNEQFFGPGTRLTVL.

Ten or more counts support this clonotype. The chain uses TRBV6-2 or TRBV6-3 and TRBJ2-3; possible D gene TRBD2, 5 bases. Germline V gene data show CDR1 as MNHEY and CDR2 as SVGEGT. CDR3 length: 19 amino acids. Deletions cut 4 bases from V and 1 base from J, with 24 bases between. The CDR3 reads CASSSLRAGRIDGTDTQYF. The CDR3 coding sequence is TGTGCCAGCAGTTCTCTCCGGGCGGGCAGAATTGACGGCACAGATACGCAGTATTTT.

This clonotype showed up just once. This could be a read error, since a much larger clone is one nucleotide away. The V gene is TRBV7-9, the J gene TRBJ1-2; D gene ambiguous. This CDR3 spans 14 amino acids. Germline V gene data show CDR1 as SEHNR and CDR2 as FQNEAQ (reference sequence). With 3 bases removed from V and 1 base from J, the gap between germline ends came to 9 bases. CDR3 sequence (DNA): TGTGCCAGCAGCTTGGAAATAGTTAACTATGGCTACACCTTC. Protein: CASSLEIVNYGYTF.

This clonotype was picked up a small number of times. This chain joins TRBV6-1 and TRBJ1-5; maybe TRBD1 (6 bases). The CDR3 runs 13 residues. Trimming took 8 bases from V and 2 from J, leaving 10 bases between them. CDR1 MNHNS and CDR2 SASEGT come from the germline V gene. The CDR3 DNA reads as TGTGCCAGCGGGGGGGCGGGCAATCAGCCCCAGCATTTT. Translated: CASGGAGNQPQHF.

This clonotype was seen at least ten times. The chain links TRBV7-2 to TRBJ1-5; possibly TRBD1 for D (5 bases). The CDR3 has 14 amino acids. Germline lookup yields CDR1 SGHTA and CDR2 FQGNSA. V lost 1 base and J 5 bases, leaving 9 bases between the germline ends. CDR3 sequence reads: CASSLGWGDQPQHF. CDR3 coding DNA: TGTGCCAGCAGCTTAGGCTGGGGGGATCAGCCCCAGCATTTT.

The chain couples TRBV6-1 to TRBJ2-2, with unresolved D. Trimming took off 1 base at V and 5 bases at J, with 14 bases between the two ends. The CDR3 runs 16 residues. Germline-derived CDR1 and CDR2 are MNHNS and SASEGT. DNA for the CDR3: TGTGCCAGCAGTGAAGAGACACCACGGCAGACCGGGGAGCTGTTTTTT. Translation gives CASSEETPRQTGELFF.

The chain uses TRBV9 and TRBJ1-2; maybe TRBD1 (6 bases). This CDR3 is built from 15 residues. CDR1 and CDR2 (germline): SGDLS, YYNGEE. Trimming removed 0 bases at V and 5 bases at J, with 14 bases between. The CDR3 loop reads CASSVALGQTYGYTF. DNA of the CDR3: TGTGCCAGCAGCGTAGCTCTCGGACAGACATATGGCTACACCTTC.

This clonotype appeared many times. The chain recombines TRBV18 with TRBJ2-1; D is perhaps TRBD1 (5 bases). The CDR3 length is 15 residues. Germline assignment: CDR1 KGHSH and CDR2 LQKENI. Trimming pared 5 bases from V and 3 bases from J, leaving 14 bases between. The CDR3 DNA reads TGTGCCAGCTCATCTTCAAGGGGCCGCTACAATGAGCAGTTCTTC. Protein sequence: CASSSSRGRYNEQFF.

This clonotype showed up many times. V is TRBV9 and J is TRBJ2-1; TRBD2 is a possible D gene (5 bases). Trimming took 2 bases from V and 4 from J, leaving 19 bases between them. The CDR3 length is 17 residues. Germline V gene sequence: CDR1 SGDLS, CDR2 YYNGEE. The CDR3 here is CASSVTYSSGLYNEQFF. The DNA for the CDR3 is TGTGCCAGCAGCGTTACATACAGTAGTGGACTTTACAATGAGCAGTTCTTC.

This clonotype was detected many times. The rearrangement joins TRBV11-2 to TRBJ2-5, with D possibly being TRBD1 or TRBD2 (5 bases each). Germline CDR1 is SGHAT and CDR2 is FQNNGV. The V end was cut by 4 bases, the J end by 3 bases, with 18 bases between. The CDR3 spans 16 residues. The CDR3: CASSSPGGGRKETQYF. Here the CDR3 DNA reads TGTGCCAGCAGCTCCCCTGGGGGTGGCCGGAAAGAGACCCAGTACTTC.

This clonotype was recorded many times. This chain joins TRBV6-5 and TRBJ1-1; D might be TRBD1 (5 bases). Germline loops: CDR1 MNHEY, CDR2 SVGAGI. V lost 6 bases to trimming and J lost 4 bases, with 12 bases between them. The CDR3 runs to 13 residues. The CDR3 DNA follows: TGTGCCAGCAGAACGGTTGGGGGCACTGAAGCTTTCTTT. It is translated as CASRTVGGTEAFF.

The sample holds many counts of this clonotype. The chain recombines TRBV5-6 with TRBJ1-2, with no clear D. CDR1 SGHDT and CDR2 YYEEEE come from the germline V gene. V gave up 1 base and J gave up 4 bases, with 14 bases separating them. The CDR3 runs 15 residues. In nucleotides, the CDR3 is TGTGCCAGCAGCTTGCGTAACCTAGAGGGCTATGGCTACACCTTC. Its translation: CASSLRNLEGYGYTF.

The table lists this clonotype with a few counts. The J gene is TRBJ1-4, the V gene TRBV4-1, with D possibly TRBD1 on 6 matching bases. This CDR3 comprises 19 residues. Between the trimmed V and J ends, which lost 1 base and 3 bases, there was a span of 21 bases. Germline V CDR1 and CDR2: MGHRA, YSYEKL. CDR3 sequence reads: CASSQVVGGASRANEKLFF. The CDR3 nucleotides are TGCGCCAGCAGCCAAGTGGTAGGGGGGGCTAGTCGAGCTAATGAAAAACTGTTTTTT.

This clonotype has at least ten counts. This chain joins TRBV7-9 and TRBJ2-2, with D unresolved. Deletions cut 2 bases from V and 4 bases from J, with 11 bases between. CDR1 and CDR2 (germline): SEHNR, FQNEAQ (reference sequence). This CDR3 spans 15 amino acids. DNA of the CDR3: TGTGCCAGCAGCTTAAAGTCAGCAGTCACCGGGGAGCTGTTTTTT. It translates to CASSLKSAVTGELFF.

This clonotype was observed at least ten times. V is TRBV20-1 and J is TRBJ1-5; D not resolved. Trimming stripped 5 bases from V and 0 bases from J, with 11 bases between. The CDR3 covers 14 residues. Germline CDR1 DFQATT, CDR2 SNEGSKA (reference sequence). The CDR3 loop is CSAQGSYSNQPQHF. CDR3 nucleotides: TGCAGTGCTCAAGGAAGCTATAGCAATCAGCCCCAGCATTTT.